This record concerns one T cell receptor (beta chain) sequence. The target antigen is unknown. Germline V gene data show CDR1 as MNHEY and CDR2 as SVGAGI. V lost 2 bases and J lost 3, with 13 bases in between. CDR3 length equals 15 residues. These data belong to a study of T cell responses to AZD1222 COVID-19 vaccine. Study-level results: At baseline, seropositivity was found in only six AZD1222 recipients. Repertoire sampling happened only post peak T cell response. Donors in the cohort were predominantly white British and more often female, and clonal diversity was possibly underestimated.

Method: immunoSEQ multiplex PCR; TCRdb's copy keeps in-frame clones and lacks some. The table shows approximately 180,000 clones, with approximately 86% occurring only once. The receptor comes from an adult in good health. Sequencing used peripheral blood, obtained on day 0 of AZD1222 vaccination. This chain joins TRBV6-5 and TRBJ1-1; the D gene is possibly TRBD1 (5 bases). CDR3 sequence (DNA): TGTGCCAGCAGTTACCGGGGCTTACTCCACACTGAAGCTTTCTTT. This sequence encodes CASSYRGLLHTEAFF.